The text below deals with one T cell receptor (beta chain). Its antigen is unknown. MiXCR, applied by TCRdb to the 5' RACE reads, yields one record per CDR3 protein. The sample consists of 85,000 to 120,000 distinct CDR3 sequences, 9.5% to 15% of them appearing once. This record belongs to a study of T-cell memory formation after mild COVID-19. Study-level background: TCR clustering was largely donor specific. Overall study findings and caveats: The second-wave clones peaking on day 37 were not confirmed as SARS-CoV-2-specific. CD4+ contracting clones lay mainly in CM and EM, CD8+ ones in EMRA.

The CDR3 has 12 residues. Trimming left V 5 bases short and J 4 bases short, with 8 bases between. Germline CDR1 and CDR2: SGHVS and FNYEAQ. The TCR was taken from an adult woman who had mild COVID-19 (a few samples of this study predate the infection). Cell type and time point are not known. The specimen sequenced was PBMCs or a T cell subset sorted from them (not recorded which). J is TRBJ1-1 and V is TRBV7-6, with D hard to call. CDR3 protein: CASSQTGTEAFF. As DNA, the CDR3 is TGTGCCAGCAGCCAGACCGGCACTGAAGCTTTCTTT.